This T cell receptor beta chain came from a study of T-cell memory formation after mild COVID-19. CDR1 is SGHNT and CDR2 is YYREEE in the germline V gene (reference sequence). J lost 11 bases, V lost 4 bases, and 9 bases had no gene match. This CDR3 region has 14 residues. TCRdb itself ran the 5' RACE reads through MiXCR, one entry per CDR3 protein. The sample includes about 340,000 distinct CDR3 sequences, under 25% of them seen just once. Input material: PBMCs or a T cell subset sorted from them (not recorded which). This TCR was sampled from a man aged 18-30 years who had mild COVID-19 (a few samples of this study predate the infection). Cell type and time point are not known. V usage is TRBV5-4 and J usage is TRBJ2-2, with TRBD1 matching 9 bases. The CDR3 DNA follows: TGTGCCAGCAGCCGGGGACAGGGCCGGCGAGAGCTGTTTTTT. The encoded protein is CASSRGQGRRELFF.